Sequencing of this TCR beta chain was carried out in a study of vaccination effects on CD4 cells after COVID-19. V gave up 4 bases and J gave up 0 bases, with 13 bases separating them. This CDR3 is 16 amino acids long. CDR1 and CDR2 (germline): MNHNS, SASEGT. The study, taken as a whole, reports: Clones arising from infection and from vaccination showed marked clonal contraction late after vaccination.

In regard to this clone: Its target is unknown.

Antigen-specific CD4+ T cells were first expanded with viral peptide pools by the ViraFEST assay and only then sequenced. It was after approximately 10 days of culture that CD4+ T cells were isolated. This table comes from immunoSEQ multiplex PCR, and its TCRdb copy is limited to in-frame clones, with some not included. Of about 79,000 clones in the sample, 74% were seen once. The clonotype comes from a human donor who received a COVID-19 vaccine. V usage is TRBV6-1 and J usage is TRBJ2-1; perhaps TRBD1 as D (6 bases). The sample here was CD4+ T cells from PBMCs cultured with HCoV-229E spike peptides, taken before COVID-19 vaccination. The CDR3 nucleotides read TGTGCCAGCAGTGGGCTACAGGGTAGCTCCTACAATGAGCAGTTCTTC. Its protein is CASSGLQGSSYNEQFF.